Each of the 4 T cell receptor beta chains below was sequenced from the same sample in a study of control samples from healthy donors and cancer patients. Here immunoSEQ multiplex PCR was the method, and the copy in TCRdb shows in-frame clones only, minus some. The sample comprises about 110,000 clones, approximately 82% of which are singletons, and around 6.6% rests with the top ten. The sample comprised blood. The receptors stem from a man aged 18 to 29 in good health.

The chain joins TRBV10-3 to TRBJ1-6, with 10 bases identical to TRBD1. CDR1 is ENHRY and CDR2 is SYGVKD in the germline V gene. The CDR3 is made up of 15 amino acids. With V trimmed by 4 bases and J by 16 bases, 13 bases remained unmatched. This CDR3 reads CAISGDDRGRSHLHF. DNA of the CDR3: TGTGCCATCAGTGGGGATGACAGGGGGCGTTCTCATCTCCACTTT.

CDR3: CASSWGQGRGETQYF. CDR3 bases: TGTGCCAGCAGTTGGGGACAGGGGAGGGGAGAGACCCAGTACTTC. The gene calls are TRBV28 and TRBJ2-5, with TRBD1 identical over 10 bases. Trimming at V came to 4 bases and at J to 4 bases, leaving 6 bases not matched to a gene. Germline-derived CDR1 and CDR2 are MDHEN and SYDVKM. The CDR3 is 15 residues long.

This CDR3 reads CASSLDRRPNYGYTF. CDR3 bases: TGTGCCAGCAGCCTGGACAGACGGCCTAACTATGGCTACACCTTC. The chain recombines TRBV11-2 with TRBJ1-2; weak D call: TRBD1 (6 bases). Trimming shortened V by 5 bases and J by 0 bases, and 13 bases separated the two germline ends. This CDR3 has 15 residues. Germline CDR1 reads SGHAT; CDR2 reads FQNNGV.

CDR3 coding DNA: TGTGCCAGCAGCTTATCGACTAGCGGGGGCCGAACTAAAACAGATACGCAGTATTTT. Protein product: CASSLSTSGGRTKTDTQYF. The chain employs TRBV7-9 and TRBJ2-3; TRBD2 aligns across 12 bases. Trimming removed 2 bases from V and 3 bases from J; junction bases left unmatched: 12. Germline V CDR1 and CDR2: SEHNR, FQNEAQ (reference sequence). The CDR3 runs 19 residues.